This T cell receptor beta chain was retrieved from a study of breast tumors, draining lymph nodes, adjacent tissues. Whole-study results and caveats: Data fit most tumor T cells coming from lymph node, expanding in tumor.

This clonotype was seen ten or more times. Its specificity is unknown. TCRdb passed the multiplex PCR reads through MiXCR, listing each CDR3 protein once. The table has some 140,000 distinct CDR3 sequences, about a fifth seen once. Samples came from axillary lymph nodes draining the breast cancer. The germline V and J ends were trimmed by 2 bases and 7 bases, with 11 bases remaining between them. Germline CDR1 reads MNHEY; CDR2 reads SVGAGI. CDR3 length: 13 amino acids. The receptor comes from a female donor with breast cancer. Some clones in this sample may be carry-over from other donors' samples. Material for sequencing was axillary lymph node tissue. This chain links TRBV6-5 with TRBJ1-2; D perhaps matches TRBD1 (5 bases). The CDR3 spells CASSYGGTRGYTF. CDR3 DNA: TGTGCCAGCAGTTACGGAGGGACCCGTGGCTACACCTTC.